These 30 T cell receptor beta chains share one sample of origin, sequenced in a study of cytomegalovirus exposure and HLA in healthy donors. The PCR made use of 60 Vbeta and 13 Jbeta primers. Clones were sequenced by immunoSEQ multiplex PCR, and TCRdb holds only the in-frame ones, with some missing. The sample has some 66,000 clones, over 75% seen once. Sequencing was carried out using PBMCs. The receptors stem from a man aged 40-55 years in good health and CMV-seronegative.

This clone was detected a few times. CDR3 protein: CASERESEDTQYF. CDR3 DNA sequence: TGTGCCAGCGAAAGGGAGTCCGAAGATACGCAGTATTTT. The V call is TRBV2, the J call TRBJ2-3; maybe TRBD2 (5 bases). With 8 bases removed from V and 5 bases from J, the gap between germline ends came to 14 bases. This CDR3 region has 13 residues. Germline V gives CDR1 SNHLY, CDR2 FYNNEI.

This clone was found once. This rearrangement joins TRBV28 to TRBJ2-3; D is ambiguous. Germline CDR1 MDHEN, CDR2 SYDVKM. The V and J ends lost 4 bases and 8 bases respectively, with 10 bases between them. This CDR3 region has 12 residues. The CDR3 spells CASSSSSGTQYF. CDR3 bases: TGTGCCAGCAGTTCTAGTTCCGGTACGCAGTATTTT.

The chain has TRBV9 and TRBJ2-3; the match to TRBD2 covers 11 bases. There are 19 residues in the CDR3. V lost 0 bases, J lost 6 bases, and 15 bases stayed unmatched. Germline CDR1 SGDLS, CDR2 YYNGEE. The CDR3: CASSVGLFRTSGSGDTQYF. CDR3 nucleotides: TGTGCCAGCAGCGTAGGTTTGTTTAGGACTAGCGGGTCCGGGGATACGCAGTATTTT.

The chain combines TRBV14 with TRBJ2-1, with 12 bases that match TRBD2. The CDR3 consists of 18 residues. J gave up 3 bases and V 2 bases, and 8 bases lay outside the gene matches. Germline V gene data show CDR1 as SGHDN and CDR2 as FVKESK. CDR3 DNA sequence: TGTGCCAGCAGCCAATTTAACCTAGCGGGAGGGTTCTACAATGAGCAGTTCTTC. Encoded protein: CASSQFNLAGGFYNEQFF.

The chain uses TRBV27 and TRBJ2-3, with TRBD2 matching over 16 bases. The V segment lost 3 bases and the J segment 3 bases; nucleotides outside the gene matches: 6. This CDR3 region has 18 residues. Germline CDR1 and CDR2: MNHEY and SMNVEV (reference sequence). The CDR3: CASSFTGLAGGRTDTQYF. The CDR3 bases are TGTGCCAGCAGTTTCACGGGACTAGCGGGAGGGCGGACAGATACGCAGTATTTT.

This chain links TRBV5-1 with TRBJ2-1; weak D call: TRBD1 (5 bases). Trimming stripped 1 base from V and 1 base from J, with 12 bases between. CDR1 is SGHRS, CDR2 YFSETQ, per germline. This CDR3 region has 16 residues. The CDR3 bases are TGCGCCAGCAGCTTGTCTGGGGCTGGGTCCTACAATGAGCAGTTCTTC. It codes for CASSLSGAGSYNEQFF.

The chain is built from TRBV28 and TRBJ2-5; D is perhaps TRBD1 (5 bases). The J call may be incorrect, as the DNA end agrees better with TRBJ2-7. Looked up from germline, CDR1 is MDHEN and CDR2 is SYDVKM. This CDR3 is 14 amino acids long. The CDR3: CASRQVSPTYEQYF. The CDR3 nucleotides are TGTGCCAGCAGACAGGTCTCCCCTACCTACGAGCAGTACTTC.

This chain joins TRBV5-1 and TRBJ2-1; 7 bases are a match to TRBD2. V lost 2 bases, J lost 7 bases, and 9 bases stayed unmatched. This CDR3 comprises 15 residues. CDR1 SGHRS and CDR2 YFSETQ come from the germline V gene. The CDR3 sequence is CASSLGPRGGNEQFF. CDR3 DNA: TGCGCCAGCAGCTTAGGTCCTCGGGGAGGGAATGAGCAGTTCTTC.

The chain joins TRBV29-1 to TRBJ1-1, with D possibly TRBD1 on 5 matching bases. The CDR3 length is 13 residues. The germline gives CDR1 SQVTM, CDR2 ANQGSEA. V lost 7 bases and J 4 bases, leaving 16 bases between the germline ends. The CDR3 here is CSAAGGGGTEAFF. Written as DNA, the CDR3 is TGCAGCGCCGCGGGGGGTGGTGGCACTGAAGCTTTCTTT.

The rearrangement uses TRBV7-8 and TRBJ2-7; D is perhaps TRBD1 (5 bases). This CDR3 has 16 amino acids. The V end was cut by 0 bases, the J end by 4 bases, with 16 bases between. Germline assignment: CDR1 SGHVS and CDR2 FQNEAQ. CDR3 DNA sequence: TGTGCCAGCAGCTTAGCGGTTCGACAGTTGGTTTACGAGCAGTACTTC. Translated: CASSLAVRQLVYEQYF.

The rearrangement uses TRBV5-4 and TRBJ1-1; D is unresolved. CDR1 is SGHNT, CDR2 YYREEE, per germline (reference sequence). V was clipped by 6 bases and J by 7 bases, with 25 bases between them. This CDR3 is 16 amino acids long. CDR3 residues: CASTPGGVMIYGEAFF. The CDR3 bases are TGTGCCAGCACCCCCGGAGGCGTTATGATCTATGGTGAAGCTTTCTTT.

The genes are TRBV6-6 and TRBJ2-7, with TRBD2 identical over 7 bases. Germline V gene lookup returns CDR1 MNHNY and CDR2 SVGAGI (reference sequence). CDR3 length equals 14 residues. V was clipped by 7 bases and J by 6 bases; unmatched bases: 12. The CDR3 sequence is CASTPRTRSVEQYF. CDR3 sequence (DNA): TGTGCCAGCACCCCGAGGACTAGATCGGTCGAGCAGTACTTC.

The chain is built from TRBV5-6 and TRBJ1-5, with no clear D. Germline loops: CDR1 SGHDT, CDR2 YYEEEE. The CDR3 runs 16 residues. V lost 0 bases and J 0 bases, leaving 10 bases between the germline ends. Written as DNA, the CDR3 is TGTGCCAGCAGCTTGGGAGGACGGGGTAGCAATCAGCCCCAGCATTTT. It is translated as CASSLGGRGSNQPQHF.

The sample holds one count of this clone. The V call is TRBV18, the J call TRBJ1-4; D remains unclear. This CDR3 region has 13 residues. The ends were cut back, 11 bases at V and 0 bases at J, with 10 bases in the middle. Germline CDR1 is KGHSH and CDR2 is LQKENI. The CDR3 loop reads CASRPSTNEKLFF. The DNA of the CDR3 is TGTGCCTCTAGACCATCAACTAATGAAAAACTGTTTTTT. Complete variable domain (other parts from reference TRBV18 and TRBJ1-4): NAGVMQNPRHLVRRRGQEARLRCSPMKGHSHVYWYRQLPEEGLKFMVYLQKENIIDESGMPKERFSAEFPKEGPSILRIQQVVRGDSAAYFCASRPSTNEKLFFGSGTQLSVL.

The rearrangement uses TRBV27 and TRBJ1-6; D is perhaps TRBD1 (6 bases). Germline assignment: CDR1 MNHEY and CDR2 SMNVEV (reference sequence). The CDR3 loop spans 13 amino acids. The V end lost 5 bases, the J end lost 7 bases, and 9 bases lay between the germline ends. The CDR3 sequence: CASSRTGNSPLHF. CDR3 bases: TGTGCCAGCAGTCGCACAGGGAATTCACCCCTCCACTTT.

This clone was found a few times. The V call is TRBV5-1, the J call TRBJ1-2; tentative D call: TRBD1 (5 bases). The germline V gene encodes CDR1 SGHRS and CDR2 YFSETQ. The CDR3 has 14 residues. Trimming left V 1 base short and J 4 bases short, with 11 bases between. The CDR3 sequence: CASSLRPQGYGYTF. The CDR3 nucleotides are TGCGCCAGCAGCTTGCGGCCCCAGGGCTATGGCTACACCTTC.

This clone was recorded a few times. The chain is built from TRBV27 and TRBJ1-2; TRBD1 is a possible D gene (5 bases). CDR1 and CDR2 (germline): MNHEY, SMNVEV (reference sequence). Trimming cost V 5 bases and J 6 bases, with 16 bases left between them. This CDR3 is 14 amino acids long. The CDR3 loop is CASSPGTLMDGYTF. In nucleotides, the CDR3 is TGTGCCAGCAGTCCGGGGACTTTAATGGATGGCTACACCTTC.

The sample holds a few counts of this clone. The genes are TRBV7-3 and TRBJ2-3, with D possibly matching TRBD1 (6 bases). Trimming pared 4 bases from V and 6 bases from J, leaving 14 bases between. The CDR3 sequence is 14 residues long. Germline CDR1 SGHTA, CDR2 FQGTGA. CDR3 in DNA: TGTGCCAGCAGCTCCCTAATGGGGGCCGATACGCAGTATTTT. Residues: CASSSLMGADTQYF.

The CDR3, as DNA: TGTGCCAGCAGCTTAGTCGGGACTAGCTGGTCCTACAATGAGCAGTTCTTC. Its translation is CASSLVGTSWSYNEQFF. The rearrangement uses TRBV7-6 and TRBJ2-1; 9 nucleotides agree with TRBD2. In germline, CDR1 is SGHVS, CDR2 FNYEAQ. V lost 1 base, J lost 1 base, and 5 bases stayed unmatched. CDR3 length: 17 amino acids. Full variable domain (outside the CDR3, taken from reference TRBV7-6 and TRBJ2-1): GAGVSQSPRYKVTKRGQDVALRCDPISGHVSLYWYRQALGQGPEFLTYFNYEAQQDKSGLPNDRFSAERPEGSISTLTIQRTEQRDSAMYRCASSLVGTSWSYNEQFFGPGTRLTVL.

The chain combines TRBV7-9 with TRBJ2-7, with TRBD2 matching 8 bases. The germline CDR1 and CDR2 sequences are SEHNR and FQNEAQ (reference sequence). The V and J ends lost 10 bases and 6 bases, in that order; junction bases with no gene match: 11. The CDR3 runs to 13 residues. The CDR3 loop is CATGGGRTGEQYF. The CDR3 DNA reads as TGTGCCACCGGGGGGGGCCGAACTGGCGAGCAGTACTTC.

The rearrangement joins TRBV28 to TRBJ1-5, with TRBD1 matching 8 bases. J gave up 6 bases and V 4 bases, and 5 bases lay outside the gene matches. The CDR3 totals 14 residues. Germline V gene lookup returns CDR1 MDHEN and CDR2 SYDVKM. The CDR3: CASSSPQGAQPQHF. The CDR3 DNA reads as TGTGCCAGCAGTTCACCCCAGGGGGCTCAGCCCCAGCATTTT.

The rearrangement links TRBV12-5 to TRBJ1-1; D is uncertain. There are 15 residues in the CDR3. Germline V lookup: CDR1 LGHNT, CDR2 FRNRAP. Trimming left V 3 bases short and J 4 bases short, with 15 bases between. CDR3 DNA: TGTGCTAGTGGTTTCACAGATCACGGCCGCACTGAAGCTTTCTTT. As protein: CASGFTDHGRTEAFF.

The chain combines TRBV5-4 with TRBJ1-3, with 11 bases identical to TRBD1. Germline V gives CDR1 SGHNT, CDR2 YYREEE (reference sequence). After removal of 4 bases from V and 8 bases from J, the junction contained 2 bases not matched to a gene. This CDR3 region has 13 residues. For the CDR3, the DNA is TGTGCCAGCAGCGGACAGGGGGCGGACACCATATATTTT. Its translation is CASSGQGADTIYF.

This chain joins TRBV11-2 and TRBJ2-2; D possibly corresponds to TRBD2 (5 bases). Trimming took off 5 bases at V and 6 bases at J, with 16 bases between the two ends. The CDR3 consists of 15 residues. Per germline, CDR1 SGHAT and CDR2 FQNNGV. CDR3 coding DNA: TGTGCCAGCAGCGCGCACAAGGGAGAGGCCGGGGAGCTGTTTTTT. Encoded protein: CASSAHKGEAGELFF. Full variable domain (rest looked up from reference TRBV11-2 and TRBJ2-2): EAGVAQSPRYKIIEKRQSVAFWCNPISGHATLYWYQQILGQGPKLLIQFQNNGVVDDSQLPKDRFSAERLKGVDSTLKIQPAKLEDSAVYLCASSAHKGEAGELFFGEGSRLTVL.

V gene TRBV7-2 combines with J gene TRBJ1-4; D is unclear. The CDR3 totals 11 residues. Looked up from germline, CDR1 is SGHTA and CDR2 is FQGNSA. Between the trimmed V and J ends, which lost 5 bases and 8 bases, there was a span of 6 bases. The CDR3 bases are TGTGCCAGCAGCCCCGGGGAAAAACTGTTTTTT. Translation: CASSPGEKLFF.

This chain connects TRBV6-6 to TRBJ2-2; TRBD1 is a possible D gene (6 bases). Per the germline V gene, CDR1 is MNHNY and CDR2 is SVGAGI (reference sequence). V dropped 3 bases and J dropped 7 bases, with 15 bases sitting between them. The length of the CDR3 is 15 residues. The CDR3 DNA is TGTGCCAGCAGTTATGAGGGGGAGAGGGGCGGGGAGCTGTTTTTT. This encodes CASSYEGERGGELFF.

The CDR3 region is CASSLYSHAGTEAFF. CDR3 nucleotide sequence: TGTGCCAGCAGCTTGTATTCCCACGCCGGCACTGAAGCTTTCTTT. The rearrangement links TRBV5-8 to TRBJ1-1; unclear D gene. The CDR3 runs 15 residues. CDR1 and CDR2 from the germline V gene are SGHTS and YDEGEE. V lost 1 base and J lost 4, with 14 bases in between.

This chain uses TRBV27 with TRBJ2-5; 7 positions match TRBD2. Germline values: CDR1 MNHEY, CDR2 SMNVEV (reference sequence). The length of the CDR3 is 15 residues. Unmatched junction bases numbered 10, after V lost 5 bases and J lost 4 bases. CDR3 DNA: TGTGCCAGCAGTCCCTCGGGGGGATTTCGAGAGACCCAGTACTTC. It translates to CASSPSGGFRETQYF.

The chain employs TRBV5-1 and TRBJ2-5, with 7 bases fitting TRBD1. TRBJ2-7 matches the DNA end more closely, so the J call is doubtful. The V gene's germline CDR1 is SGHRS and CDR2 YFSETQ. The CDR3 contains 14 residues. CDR3 loop: CASSPLTGPGEQYF. The CDR3 DNA follows: TGCGCCAGCAGCCCCCTGACAGGGCCAGGCGAGCAGTACTTC.

The chain couples TRBV11-2 to TRBJ1-1; D perhaps matches TRBD1 (5 bases). CDR3 length: 12 amino acids. In germline, CDR1 is SGHAT, CDR2 FQNNGV. The V end was cut by 5 bases, the J end by 2 bases, with 6 bases between. The CDR3 protein is CASSDSNTEAFF. CDR3 nucleotide sequence: TGTGCCAGCAGCGACAGCAACACTGAAGCTTTCTTT.